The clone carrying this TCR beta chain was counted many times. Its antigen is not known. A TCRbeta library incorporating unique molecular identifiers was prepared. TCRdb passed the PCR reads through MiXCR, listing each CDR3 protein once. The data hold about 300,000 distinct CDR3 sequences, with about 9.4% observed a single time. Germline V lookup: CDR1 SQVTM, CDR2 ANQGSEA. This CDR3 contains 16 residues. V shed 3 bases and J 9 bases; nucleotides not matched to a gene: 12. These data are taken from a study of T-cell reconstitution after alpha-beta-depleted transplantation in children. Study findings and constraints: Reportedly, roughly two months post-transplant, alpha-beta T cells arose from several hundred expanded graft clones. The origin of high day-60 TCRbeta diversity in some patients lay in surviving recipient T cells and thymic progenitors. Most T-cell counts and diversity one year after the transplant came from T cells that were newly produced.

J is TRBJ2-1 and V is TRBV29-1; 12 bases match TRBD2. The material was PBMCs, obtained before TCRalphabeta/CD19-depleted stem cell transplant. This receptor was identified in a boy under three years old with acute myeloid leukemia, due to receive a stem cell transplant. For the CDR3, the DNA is TGCAGCGTTGAGACTAGCGGGGGCCTTTCCCCGAGTGAGCAGTTCTTC. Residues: CSVETSGGLSPSEQFF.